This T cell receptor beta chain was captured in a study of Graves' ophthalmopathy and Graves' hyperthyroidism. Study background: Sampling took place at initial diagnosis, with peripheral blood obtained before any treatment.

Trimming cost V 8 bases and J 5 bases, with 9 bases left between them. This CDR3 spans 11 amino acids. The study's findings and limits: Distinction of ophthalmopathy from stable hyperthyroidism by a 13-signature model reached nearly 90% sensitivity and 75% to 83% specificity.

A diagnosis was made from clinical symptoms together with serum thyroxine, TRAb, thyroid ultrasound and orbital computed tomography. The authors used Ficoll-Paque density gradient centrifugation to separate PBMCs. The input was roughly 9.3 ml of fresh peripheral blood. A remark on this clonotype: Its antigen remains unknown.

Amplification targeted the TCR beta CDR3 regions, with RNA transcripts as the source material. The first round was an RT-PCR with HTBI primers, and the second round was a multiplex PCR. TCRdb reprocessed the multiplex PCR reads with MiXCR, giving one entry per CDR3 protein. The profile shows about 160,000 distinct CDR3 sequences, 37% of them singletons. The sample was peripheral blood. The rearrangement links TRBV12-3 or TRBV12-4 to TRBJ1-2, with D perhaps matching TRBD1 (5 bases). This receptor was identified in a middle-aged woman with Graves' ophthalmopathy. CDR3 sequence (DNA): TGTGCCAGCGGCAGGGCTTATGGCTACACCTTC. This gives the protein CASGRAYGYTF.